The source of this T cell receptor (beta chain) is a study of chemoradiotherapy in HPV16-positive cancers. As for the study in general: Functional T-cell assays on a couple of HPV16-positive patients' cells defined candidate HPV-specific clones and common TCR motifs.

With respect to this clone: The antigen remains unidentified.

The CDR3 sequence is 13 residues long. Trimming left V 8 bases short and J 4 bases short, with 11 bases between. Germline lookup yields CDR1 SSHAT and CDR2 FNYEAQ (reference sequence). General observations from the study: In HPV16-positive patients, HPV-responsive T-cell expansion tracked better recurrence-free survival. Non-HPV-specific T cells did not expand in tumors during treatment, whereas candidate HPV-specific clones and E7-related motifs did.

Sequenced by immunoSEQ multiplex PCR; TCRdb stores in-frame clones only, minus some. Of fewer than 40,000 clones listed, more than 75% are singletons. This chain connects TRBV7-7 to TRBJ2-2, with no clear D. This receptor was taken from a human donor with HPV-associated anogenital cancer. Material: blood, obtained from a patient who underwent chemoradiotherapy. CDR3 bases: TGTGCCAGCTCTCTCTTTGGCACCGGGGAGCTGTTTTTT. Amino acids: CASSLFGTGELFF.